These 19 T cell receptor beta chains were all obtained from the same sample, sequenced in a study of early T cells in non-severe SARS-CoV-2 infection. A single record per CDR3 protein comes from TCRdb applying MiXCR to the 5' RACE reads. The data show more than 30,000 distinct CDR3 sequences, approximately 5% seen once. The source material was whole blood. The receptors originated from an adult who was a healthcare worker with PCR-confirmed SARS-CoV-2 infection or an uninfected control (not recorded which).

This clonotype was observed at least ten times. V usage is TRBV20-1 and J usage is TRBJ2-3, with 10 bases that match TRBD2. The CDR3 sequence is 14 residues long. V lost 3 bases to trimming and J lost 8 bases; unmatched junction nucleotides: 8. The V gene's germline CDR1 is DFQATT and CDR2 SNEGSKA (reference sequence). The CDR3 protein is CSASYLAGEGTQYF. The CDR3 bases are TGCAGTGCTAGCTATCTAGCGGGAGAGGGTACGCAGTATTTT.

The sample holds many counts of this clonotype. V gene TRBV12-3 or TRBV12-4 combines with J gene TRBJ2-1, with 7 nucleotides matching TRBD2. The V and J ends lost 5 bases and 2 bases, in that order; junction bases with no gene match: 9. The CDR3 sequence is 16 residues long. CDR3 sequence (DNA): TGTGCCAGCAGTAGAACTAGCGTGAGCCCCTACAATGAGCAGTTCTTC. Its translation: CASSRTSVSPYNEQFF.

This clonotype was observed many times. V and J are TRBV13 and TRBJ1-3, with D perhaps TRBD1 (5 bases). CDR3 length equals 16 residues. Germline CDR1 and CDR2: PRHDT and FYEKMQ (reference sequence). V lost 0 bases to trimming and J lost 0 bases, with 9 bases between them. DNA for the CDR3: TGTGCCAGCAGCTTAGGCCGCGGGGGCTCTGGAAACACCATATATTTT. Protein sequence: CASSLGRGGSGNTIYF.

This clonotype appeared many times. The chain couples TRBV20-1 to TRBJ2-5; possible D gene TRBD2, 6 bases. The CDR3 runs to 15 residues. CDR1 and CDR2 from the germline V gene are DFQATT and SNEGSKA (reference sequence). V was pared by 5 bases and J by 1 base, with 17 bases between. CDR3 DNA sequence: TGCAGTGCTGTCACCCACCGGAGGGCCCAAGAGACCCAGTACTTC. It codes for CSAVTHRRAQETQYF.

A few counts support this clonotype. The gene calls are TRBV20-1 and TRBJ2-5; D is possibly TRBD1 (6 bases). The germline V gene encodes CDR1 DFQATT and CDR2 SNEGSKA (reference sequence). This CDR3 is 14 amino acids long. V lost 4 bases and J 5 bases, leaving 17 bases between the germline ends. CDR3 DNA sequence: TGCAGTGCTAAACAAGCAGGGGCGGAGGAGACCCAGTACTTC. Its protein is CSAKQAGAEETQYF.

This clonotype was seen many times. This sequence joins TRBV12-3 or TRBV12-4 and TRBJ2-7; no clear D gene. The CDR3 covers 15 residues. V was trimmed by 5 bases and J by 4 bases, leaving 18 bases between them. The CDR3 loop reads CASSGRASSSYEQYF. The DNA of the CDR3 is TGTGCCAGCAGTGGCCGGGCGTCTTCCTCGTACGAGCAGTACTTC.

This clonotype was observed at least ten times. This chain joins TRBV6-6 and TRBJ2-2, with TRBD2 matching 13 bases. CDR3 length: 16 amino acids. Trimming took 7 bases from V and 4 from J; bases not matched to a gene: 6. Looked up from germline, CDR1 is MNHNY and CDR2 is SVGAGI (reference sequence). This CDR3 is CASNPTSGRGTGELFF. CDR3 nucleotide sequence: TGTGCCAGCAATCCCACTAGCGGGAGGGGCACCGGGGAGCTGTTTTTT.

This chain uses TRBV5-1 with TRBJ2-3; 7 bases align to TRBD2. The V gene's germline CDR1 is SGHRS and CDR2 YFSETQ. V lost 6 bases to trimming and J lost 2 bases; unmatched junction nucleotides: 9. The CDR3 has 15 residues. As DNA, the CDR3 is TGCGCCAGCACCCAAGCGGGGCGAGACACAGATACGCAGTATTTT. The encoded protein is CASTQAGRDTDTQYF.

This clonotype was observed many times. This sequence joins TRBV6-6 and TRBJ1-1; no clear D gene. Germline V CDR1 and CDR2: MNHNY, SVGAGI (reference sequence). V shed 5 bases and J shed 4 bases, with 5 bases lying between them. This CDR3 contains 11 residues. The CDR3 spells CASSGFTEAFF. CDR3 sequence (DNA): TGTGCCAGCAGTGGATTCACTGAAGCTTTCTTT.

This clonotype occurred many times. This chain connects TRBV15 to TRBJ2-7, with D hard to call. The germline V and J ends were trimmed by 5 bases and 2 bases, with 16 bases remaining between them. Germline CDR1 LNHNV, CDR2 YYDKDF (reference sequence). This CDR3 has 15 amino acids. The DNA of the CDR3 is TGTGCCACCAGCTTTTATGGAGCCGGAGCCTACGAGCAGTACTTC. Encoded protein: CATSFYGAGAYEQYF.

This clonotype was detected ten times or more. The V gene is TRBV12-3 or TRBV12-4, the J gene TRBJ1-4; D is unclear. The CDR3 is made up of 13 amino acids. The V gene lost 7 bases and the J gene lost 12 bases, with 18 bases spanning the gap. CDR3 nucleotide sequence: TGTGCCAGCACGCACACCACCGTCCTCCAACTGTTTTTT. It encodes CASTHTTVLQLFF.

This clonotype has ten or more counts. The chain links TRBV6-5 to TRBJ2-5, with D perhaps TRBD2 (5 bases). The V gene's germline CDR1 is MNHEY and CDR2 SVGAGI. There are 13 residues in the CDR3. The V end was cut by 2 bases, the J end by 4 bases, with 8 bases between. Here the CDR3 DNA reads TGTGCCAGCAGTTACGGAGGCCCAGAGACCCAGTACTTC. Translating gives CASSYGGPETQYF.

At least ten counts were recorded for this clonotype. This chain links TRBV18 with TRBJ1-5; 7 bases align to TRBD1. V was clipped by 0 bases and J by 6 bases; unmatched bases: 8. Germline V gene lookup returns CDR1 KGHSH and CDR2 LQKENI. The length of the CDR3 is 16 residues. CDR3 bases: TGTGCCAGCTCACCACCGGGCAGGGGGATGATTCAGCCCCAGCATTTT. This gives the protein CASSPPGRGMIQPQHF.

This clonotype was seen ten or more times. This chain uses TRBV12-3 or TRBV12-4 with TRBJ2-7; weak D call: TRBD2 (5 bases). The CDR3 extends over 14 amino acids. Between the trimmed V and J ends, which lost 3 bases and 6 bases, there was a span of 15 bases. In DNA form, the CDR3 reads TGTGCCAGCAGTTTCTCGGGGTTTCTCACCGAGCAGTACTTC. Its protein is CASSFSGFLTEQYF.

This clonotype was picked up many times. The CDR3 spells CSAGRTSVDQPQHF. The CDR3 nucleotides read TGCAGTGCTGGGAGAACCTCCGTGGATCAGCCCCAGCATTTT. The chain carries TRBV20-1 and TRBJ1-5; D gene unclear. The germline V gene has CDR1 DFQATT and CDR2 SNEGSKA (reference sequence). The CDR3 sequence is 14 residues long. V gave up 5 bases and J gave up 5 bases, with 16 bases separating them.

This clonotype occurred a few times. The chain is built from TRBV7-2 and TRBJ1-5; D uncertain. Trimming left V 2 bases short and J 1 base short, with 9 bases between. This CDR3 region has 15 residues. The germline V gene has CDR1 SGHTA and CDR2 FQGNSA. In nucleotides, the CDR3 is TGTGCCAGCAGCTTATGGACGGCCAGCAATCAGCCCCAGCATTTT. Translated, it gives CASSLWTASNQPQHF.

This clonotype was observed many times. The V and J genes are TRBV28 and TRBJ1-6, with 9 bases aligning to TRBD1. V was clipped by 6 bases and J by 9 bases; unmatched bases: 6. The germline V gene has CDR1 MDHEN and CDR2 SYDVKM. The CDR3 runs to 14 residues. CDR3 amino acids: CASSFTGGGSPLHF. CDR3 sequence (DNA): TGTGCCAGCAGCTTTACAGGGGGCGGTTCACCCCTCCACTTT.

This sequence joins TRBV20-1 and TRBJ2-3; possibly TRBD1 or TRBD2 for D (5 bases each). The germline V and J ends were trimmed by 4 bases and 4 bases, with 12 bases remaining between them. Germline V gene sequence: CDR1 DFQATT, CDR2 SNEGSKA (reference sequence). CDR3 size: 13 residues. The CDR3 region is CSANGDGADTQYF. The CDR3 DNA follows: TGCAGTGCTAACGGGGACGGGGCAGATACGCAGTATTTT.

V gene TRBV3-1 combines with J gene TRBJ2-7, with a weak D call TRBD1 (6 bases). The CDR3 consists of 14 residues. The V gene lost 2 bases and the J gene lost 3 bases, with 11 bases spanning the gap. CDR1 is LGHDT and CDR2 is YNNKEL in the germline V gene (reference sequence). The CDR3 loop is CASSQQQGFYEQYF. The CDR3 DNA reads as TGTGCCAGCAGCCAACAACAGGGATTCTACGAGCAGTACTTC.